This record looks at one TCR beta chain sequence and its context. This clonotype was recorded many times. Its antigen remains unidentified. The input lacks base qualities; no much larger clone sits a single base away. TCR repertoires of sorted CD4+ and CD8+ blood T cells from severe aplastic anemia patients and healthy subjects were deep-sequenced in the study. Ficoll-Paque density gradient centrifugation was used to isolate peripheral blood mononuclear cells. Before DNA extraction, CD4+ and CD8+ T cells were sorted by FACS or by magnetic beads. This sample is drawn from a study of CD8+CD57+ T cells in acquired aplastic anemia (dated by TCRdb to 2017 to 2018). For the study in its entirety: Extracted DNA from sorted CD4+ and CD8+ cells averaged 3.2 ug, ranging from about 0.18 to 27.4 ug. For healthy donor samples, the average read count was about 10.8 million for CD4+ cells and approximately 11 million for CD8+ cells.

Genomic DNA served as template for TCR beta VDJ combination and CDR3 sequence profiling. An Illumina HiSeq 2000 was the platform used for TCR repertoire sequencing. Processing in the source paper ran as follows. Repertoires were assessed using TRBV/TRBJ rearrangement plots, CDR3 size and DJ length profiles, and Simpson's diversity index. Whichever DNA sequence was most abundant in the deep sequencing data was defined as the immunodominant clone. CDR3 amino acid sequences were checked for sharing between subjects and were compared against published repertoires and the VDJdb database. TCRdb ran its own pipeline on the public reads, namely fastp trimming at Q25 and MiXCR clone calling, and kept in-frame beta chains. Identical CDR3 protein sequences are pooled into one entry, listed with their most common genes and DNA. The V and J calls, along with clone size, are taken from TCRdb and not from the paper's own processing. This sample is represented by about 220,000 distinct CDR3 sequences; roughly 35% of them were singletons. More than 0.95% of the sample comes from the top ten.

V and J lose 1 base and 1 base, and a span of 12 bases separates them. From the germline V gene, CDR1 is KGHDR and CDR2 is SFDVKD. The CDR3 spans 17 residues, from the cysteine through the phenylalanine. Only the CDR3 portion is preserved as DNA: 51 bases, with reading frame beginning at the first base. Broad study findings and their caveats: No significant difference in CD8+ Simpson's diversity was found between patients and healthy controls (P=0.060). Around 30 CD8+ CDR3 sequences were found to be shared between patients and controls, but these sequences appeared to be highly expressed in patients and within the immunodominant clones of the patients.

Recombination joined TRBV24-1 with TRBJ2-2, and perhaps TRBD2 as D gene, on 6 matching bases. This sequence was found in a human donor in good health, serving as a control. Sequencing was done on a sample of sorted CD4+, CD8+, or CD8+CD57+ T cells (not recorded which) from PBMCs. The DNA is TGTGCCACCAGTGATTTTGCGGGGCGTAAGAACACCGGGGAGCTGTTTTTT. It codes for CATSDFAGRKNTGELFF.